This T cell receptor (beta chain) was sequenced for a study of blood T cell repertoires in COVID-19. This CDR3 spans 14 amino acids. Germline values: CDR1 SGHTA, CDR2 FQGNSA. V trimming: 4 bases; J trimming: 5 bases; junction bases outside the gene matches: 1. Some clones are missing from TCRdb's copy, which holds only in-frame ones; the method was immunoSEQ multiplex PCR. The data hold around 70,000 clones, with 86% observed a single time. The sample holds one count of this clone. The receptor comes from a human donor in a cohort sampled during active COVID-19. The chain employs TRBV7-2 and TRBJ2-2, with 10 positions matching TRBD2. Sequences were obtained from peripheral blood. CDR3 DNA sequence: TGTGCCAGCAGCTCGGGACTAGCGACCGGGGAGCTGTTTTTT. Protein product: CASSSGLATGELFF.